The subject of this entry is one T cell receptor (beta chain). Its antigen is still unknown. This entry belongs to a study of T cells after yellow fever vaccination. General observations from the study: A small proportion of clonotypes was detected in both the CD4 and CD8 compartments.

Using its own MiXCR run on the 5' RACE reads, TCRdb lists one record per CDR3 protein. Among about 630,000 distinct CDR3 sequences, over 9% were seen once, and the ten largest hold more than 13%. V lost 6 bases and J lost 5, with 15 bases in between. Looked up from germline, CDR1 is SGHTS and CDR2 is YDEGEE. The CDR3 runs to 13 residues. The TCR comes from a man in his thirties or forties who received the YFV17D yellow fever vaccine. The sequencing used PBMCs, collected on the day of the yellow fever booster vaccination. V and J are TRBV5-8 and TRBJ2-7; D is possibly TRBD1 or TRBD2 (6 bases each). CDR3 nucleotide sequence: TGTGCCAGCAAGTTTTCGGGGGCCCACGAGCAGTACTTC. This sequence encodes CASKFSGAHEQYF.